These 24 T cell receptor beta chains were sequenced from one sample in a study of blood T cell repertoires in COVID-19. Repertoires were generated with immunoSEQ multiplex PCR, while TCRdb's copy carries only in-frame clones and drops some. The table has roughly 92,000 clones, 86% seen once. What was sequenced was peripheral blood. Receptors originate from a middle-aged man with acute or convalescent COVID-19.

V is TRBV5-5 and J is TRBJ2-6; a weak D match, TRBD2 (6 bases). The CDR3 loop spans 15 amino acids. In germline, CDR1 is SGHKS, CDR2 YYEKEE (reference sequence). V lost 5 bases, J lost 4 bases, and 13 bases lay in between. The CDR3 region is CASRSGGDGANVLTF. CDR3 in DNA: TGTGCCAGCAGAAGCGGAGGGGACGGGGCCAACGTCCTGACTTTC.

The chain combines TRBV12-5 with TRBJ2-7, with D possibly TRBD1 on 5 matching bases. The CDR3 has 11 amino acids. Germline CDR1 LGHNT, CDR2 FRNRAP. V was cut by 3 bases and J by 6 bases, with 6 bases left in between. The DNA of the CDR3 is TGTGCTAGTGGTTTAGGGGCCGAGCAGTACTTC. As protein: CASGLGAEQYF.

J is TRBJ1-4 and V is TRBV5-5, with D perhaps matching TRBD1 (5 bases). This CDR3 has 16 amino acids. Germline lookup yields CDR1 SGHKS and CDR2 YYEKEE (reference sequence). Trimming stripped 0 bases from V and 4 bases from J, with 13 bases between. In DNA form, the CDR3 reads TGTGCCAGCAGCTTGGGGGCCGGGCAGGGTAATGAAAAACTGTTTTTT. This translates into CASSLGAGQGNEKLFF.

V and J are TRBV2 and TRBJ1-6, with 7 nucleotides matching TRBD1. Germline V lookup: CDR1 SNHLY, CDR2 FYNNEI. This CDR3 region has 13 residues. The V gene end was trimmed by 7 bases and the J gene end by 7 bases; junction bases not matched to a gene: 4. CDR3 residues: CASKRDRNSPLHF. CDR3 nucleotides: TGTGCCAGCAAGAGGGACAGAAATTCACCCCTCCACTTT. Combining the CDR3 with reference TRBV2 and TRBJ1-6 gives the whole variable domain EPEVTQTPSHQVTQMGQEVILRCVPISNHLYFYWYRQILGQKVEFLVSFYNNEISEKSEIFDDQFSVERPDGSNFTLKIRSTKLEDSAMYFCASKRDRNSPLHFGNGTRLTVT.

CDR3 in DNA: TGTGCCAGCAGCCTCCGGGACAGCCATAATTCACCCCTCCACTTT. Residues: CASSLRDSHNSPLHF. The chain links TRBV3-1 (or the pseudogene TRBV3-2) to TRBJ1-6; 7 bases agree with TRBD1. The CDR3 is made up of 15 amino acids. Germline V gene sequence: CDR1 LGHDT, CDR2 YNNKEL (reference sequence). Trimming cost V 4 bases and J 5 bases; bases outside gene matches: 5.

The table lists this clone with a few counts. The DNA for the CDR3 is TGTGCCAGCAGAACGACAGCTAACTATGGCTACACCTTC. Translating it yields CASRTTANYGYTF. The V call is TRBV6-5, the J call TRBJ1-2; D is possibly TRBD1 (5 bases). Trimming shortened V by 6 bases and J by 0 bases, and 8 bases separated the two germline ends. This CDR3 has 13 residues. Germline V lookup: CDR1 MNHEY, CDR2 SVGAGI.

The chain couples TRBV5-4 to TRBJ1-1; 7 bases are a match to TRBD1. In germline, CDR1 is SGHNT, CDR2 YYREEE (reference sequence). The length of the CDR3 is 14 residues. V shed 4 bases and J 2 bases; nucleotides not matched to a gene: 5. CDR3 in amino acids: CASSMTGRNTEAFF. CDR3 nucleotide sequence: TGTGCCAGCAGCATGACAGGGAGAAACACTGAAGCTTTCTTT.

The chain joins TRBV28 to TRBJ2-6; D ambiguous. The CDR3 runs 13 residues. Trimming shortened V by 4 bases and J by 4 bases, and 5 bases separated the two germline ends. CDR1 is MDHEN and CDR2 is SYDVKM in the germline V gene. CDR3 protein: CASSSLGANVLTF. CDR3 DNA: TGTGCCAGCAGTTCTTTGGGGGCCAACGTCCTGACTTTC. Full variable domain (outside the CDR3, taken from reference TRBV28 and TRBJ2-6): DVKVTQSSRYLVKRTGEKVFLECVQDMDHENMFWYRQDPGLGLRLIYFSYDVKMKEKGDIPEGYSVSREKKERFSLILESASTNQTSMYLCASSSLGANVLTFGAGSRLTVL.

The gene calls are TRBV11-2 and TRBJ2-3; 8 nucleotides match TRBD2. Germline CDR1 and CDR2: SGHAT and FQNNGV. The CDR3 covers 14 residues. The trim removed 5 bases at V and 6 bases at J, leaving 7 bases unmatched. CDR3 amino acids: CASSPVAGRDTQYF. The CDR3 region has the DNA TGTGCCAGCAGCCCTGTAGCGGGAAGGGATACGCAGTATTTT.

This sequence joins TRBV14 and TRBJ2-1, with TRBD2 matching over 15 bases. This CDR3 contains 16 residues. CDR1 is SGHDN, CDR2 FVKESK, per germline. The V gene end was trimmed by 1 base and the J gene end by 12 bases; junction bases not matched to a gene: 7. CDR3 DNA sequence: TGTGCCAGCAGCCAAGCCGGACTAGCGGGAGGGCGAGGGCAGTTCTTC. This sequence encodes CASSQAGLAGGRGQFF.

The V and J genes are TRBV5-1 and TRBJ1-2; 9 bases match TRBD1. Germline V gene lookup returns CDR1 SGHRS and CDR2 YFSETQ. CDR3 length: 19 amino acids. V was clipped by 4 bases and J by 0 bases; unmatched bases: 16. CDR3 loop: CASSVQPGQGGNTNYGYTF. Written as DNA, the CDR3 is TGCGCCAGCAGCGTACAACCGGGACAGGGAGGGAACACTAACTATGGCTACACCTTC. The full variable domain, with the rest looked up from reference TRBV5-1 and TRBJ1-2, is KAGVTQTPRYLIKTRGQQVTLSCSPISGHRSVSWYQQTPGQGLQFLFEYFSETQRNKGNFPGRFSGRQFSNSRSEMNVSTLELGDSALYLCASSVQPGQGGNTNYGYTFGSGTRLTVV.

V usage is TRBV11-3 and J usage is TRBJ1-6; D is unclear. CDR1 is SGHNT and CDR2 is YENEEA in the germline V gene. The germline V and J ends were trimmed by 0 bases and 8 bases, with 11 bases remaining between them. This CDR3 is built from 15 residues. CDR3 amino acids: CASSLESGGYSPLHF. CDR3 DNA: TGTGCCAGCAGCTTAGAATCCGGCGGATATTCACCCCTCCACTTT.

The chain couples TRBV3-1 (or the pseudogene TRBV3-2) to TRBJ2-5; 8 bases match TRBD1. In germline, CDR1 is LGHDT, CDR2 YNNKEL (reference sequence). The CDR3 runs to 15 residues. J lost 5 bases, V lost 1 base, and 6 bases had no gene match. In DNA, the CDR3 is TGTGCCAGCAGCCAAGGGACAGGGCTTAGGGAGACCCAGTACTTC. This translates into CASSQGTGLRETQYF.

The chain uses TRBV7-3 and TRBJ1-1; tentatively, D is TRBD1 (6 bases). The CDR3 is 14 residues long. The germline CDR1 and CDR2 sequences are SGHTA and FQGTGA. V was cut by 6 bases and J by 0 bases, with 11 bases left in between. Here the CDR3 reads CASSSDRMNTEAFF. CDR3 DNA: TGTGCCAGCAGTTCAGACAGGATGAACACTGAAGCTTTCTTT.

Only a few counts were recorded for this clone. This chain joins TRBV2 and TRBJ2-7, with 9 bases matching TRBD1. The germline gives CDR1 SNHLY, CDR2 FYNNEI. Unmatched junction bases numbered 8, after V lost 6 bases and J lost 2 bases. The length of the CDR3 is 15 residues. CDR3 sequence: CASSRRGQGPYEQYF. The CDR3, as DNA: TGTGCCAGCAGCCGCCGTGGACAGGGGCCCTACGAGCAGTACTTC. The variable domain in full, completed from reference TRBV2 and TRBJ2-7, reads EPEVTQTPSHQVTQMGQEVILRCVPISNHLYFYWYRQILGQKVEFLVSFYNNEISEKSEIFDDQFSVERPDGSNFTLKIRSTKLEDSAMYFCASSRRGQGPYEQYFGPGTRLTVT.

The rearrangement links TRBV27 to TRBJ2-7; 8 nucleotides line up with TRBD1. CDR3 length: 16 residues. Germline CDR1 MNHEY, CDR2 SMNVEV (reference sequence). Trimming at V came to 4 bases and at J to 3 bases, leaving 11 bases not matched to a gene. CDR3 DNA: TGTGCCAGCAGTTCCCCCCAAGGACAGGGCAGCTACGAGCAGTACTTC. Protein: CASSSPQGQGSYEQYF.

This rearrangement joins TRBV10-2 to TRBJ2-3, with 10 positions matching TRBD2. The J segment lost 6 bases and the V segment lost 6 bases, leaving 9 bases of the junction unmatched. The CDR3 sequence is 15 residues long. Germline CDR1 and CDR2: WSHSY and SAAADI. Here the CDR3 reads CASSQAGGRSDTQYF. The CDR3 bases are TGCGCCAGCAGCCAAGCGGGAGGGAGGAGTGATACGCAGTATTTT.

This chain connects TRBV6-2 or TRBV6-3 to TRBJ2-5; 7 bases agree with TRBD1. J gave up 5 bases and V 0 bases, and 12 bases lay outside the gene matches. Germline CDR1 reads MNHEY; CDR2 reads SVGEGT. This CDR3 is 17 amino acids long. The DNA for the CDR3 is TGTGCCAGCAGTTACTCCCCCGGGACAGCCAGGGGGGAGACCCAGTACTTC. Translation: CASSYSPGTARGETQYF.

The chain couples TRBV6-5 to TRBJ1-3; D unresolved. Germline CDR1 MNHEY, CDR2 SVGAGI. V shed 0 bases and J shed 7 bases, with 16 bases lying between them. The CDR3 extends over 16 amino acids. Here the CDR3 reads CASSYSIENSGNTIYF. Written as DNA, the CDR3 is TGTGCCAGCAGTTACTCGATAGAGAACAGTGGGAACACCATATATTTT.

This sequence joins TRBV19 and TRBJ1-1; D not certain. Germline V lookup: CDR1 LNHDA, CDR2 SQIVND (reference sequence). This CDR3 region has 15 residues. Trimming cost V 7 bases and J 3 bases, with 18 bases left between them. This CDR3 is CASTISSRSYTEAFF. DNA for the CDR3: TGTGCCAGTACTATTTCCAGCCGGAGTTACACTGAAGCTTTCTTT.

In DNA form, the CDR3 reads TGTGCCAGCAGCCAAGGTCGTCGGAAGCGTGAAGCTTTCTTT. Translated, it gives CASSQGRRKREAFF. The chain joins TRBV3-1 (or the pseudogene TRBV3-2) to TRBJ1-1; D is unclear. Trimming took off 1 base at V and 7 bases at J, with 13 bases between the two ends. CDR1 LGHDT and CDR2 YNNKEL come from the germline V gene (reference sequence). This CDR3 contains 14 residues.

V usage is TRBV5-1 and J usage is TRBJ1-5; the match to TRBD1 covers 11 bases. The CDR3 covers 16 residues. J was trimmed by 4 bases and V by 0 bases; bases with no gene match: 3. CDR1 SGHRS and CDR2 YFSETQ come from the germline V gene. The CDR3 bases are TGCGCCAGCAGCTTGGGGACAGGGGGCGCGAATCAGCCCCAGCATTTT. Residues: CASSLGTGGANQPQHF.

The chain employs TRBV7-9 and TRBJ2-2, with unresolved D. From germline, CDR1 is SEHNR and CDR2 FQNEAQ (reference sequence). CDR3 length: 12 residues. The V and J ends lost 3 bases and 3 bases respectively, with 2 bases between them. CDR3 bases: TGTGCCAGCAGCTTCGACACCGGGGAGCTGTTTTTT. The encoded protein is CASSFDTGELFF.

The rearrangement links TRBV19 to TRBJ2-7; 9 nucleotides line up with TRBD2. V lost 2 bases, J lost 4 bases, and 6 bases stayed unmatched. This CDR3 has 15 residues. Germline V gene lookup returns CDR1 LNHDA and CDR2 SQIVND (reference sequence). The CDR3 spells CASSISSGTKYEQYF. For the CDR3, the DNA is TGTGCCAGTAGTATATCTAGCGGGACCAAATACGAGCAGTACTTC.